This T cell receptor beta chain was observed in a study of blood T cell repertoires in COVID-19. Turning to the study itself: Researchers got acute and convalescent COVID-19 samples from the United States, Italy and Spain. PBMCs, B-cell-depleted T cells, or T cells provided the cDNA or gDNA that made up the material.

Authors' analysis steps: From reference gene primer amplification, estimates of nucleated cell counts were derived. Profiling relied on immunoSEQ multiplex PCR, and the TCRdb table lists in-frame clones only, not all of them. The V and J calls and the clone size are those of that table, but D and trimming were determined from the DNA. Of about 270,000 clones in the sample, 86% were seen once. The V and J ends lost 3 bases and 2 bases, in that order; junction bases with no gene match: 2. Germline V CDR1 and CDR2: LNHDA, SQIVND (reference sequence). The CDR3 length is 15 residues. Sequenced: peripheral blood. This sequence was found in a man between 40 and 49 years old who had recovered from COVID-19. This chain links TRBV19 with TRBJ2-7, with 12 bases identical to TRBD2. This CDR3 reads CASSITSGGPYEQYF. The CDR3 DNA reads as TGTGCCAGTAGTATCACTAGCGGGGGGCCCTACGAGCAGTACTTC. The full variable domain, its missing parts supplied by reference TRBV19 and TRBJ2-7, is DGGITQSPKYLFRKEGQNVTLSCEQNLNHDAMYWYRQDPGQGLRLIYYSQIVNDFQKGDIAEGYSVSREKKESFPLTVTSAQKNPTAFYLCASSITSGGPYEQYFGPGTRLTVT.